This paragraph covers one TCR beta chain sequence. The repertoire was sequenced with immunoSEQ multiplex PCR; TCRdb's copy has only in-frame clones and lacks some. Among approximately 68,000 clones listed, around 84% were seen once. The sample belongs to a study of OX40 agonist ivuxolimab in advanced cancers. Study in general: Dose-escalation cases comprised hepatocellular carcinoma, melanoma, renal cell or head and neck cancer. Allowance was made for prior anti-PD-1, anti-PD-L1 or anti-CTLA-4 therapy, and roughly 40% had some.

The CDR3 contains 14 residues. Germline assignment: CDR1 LNHDA and CDR2 SQIVND (reference sequence). The V gene lost 6 bases and the J gene lost 7 bases, with 15 bases spanning the gap. The sequences come from CD4+ or CD8+ T cells sorted from blood, collected in a trial of the OX40 agonist ivuxolimab. The chain carries TRBV19 and TRBJ1-4; a weak D match, TRBD1 (6 bases). The receptor was isolated from an adult with an advanced solid tumor such as melanoma, head and neck, liver or kidney cancer. CDR3 in amino acids: CASSYRGAVEKLFF. The CDR3 nucleotides read TGTGCCAGTAGCTACCGGGGGGCTGTTGAAAAACTGTTTTTT. Supplemented by reference TRBV19 and TRBJ1-4, the full variable domain reads DGGITQSPKYLFRKEGQNVTLSCEQNLNHDAMYWYRQDPGQGLRLIYYSQIVNDFQKGDIAEGYSVSREKKESFPLTVTSAQKNPTAFYLCASSYRGAVEKLFFGSGTQLSVL.